A single sample is the source of the 5 T cell receptor beta chains below, sequenced in a study of blood T cells in healthy people across ages. Combining a sample-barcoded 5' primer with a J-beta primer mix, a second PCR ran for about 6 to 11 cycles. One entry per CDR3 protein, called by TCRdb with MiXCR from the 5' RACE reads. The sample comprises 1.5 million to 2 million distinct CDR3 sequences, roughly 43% of which are singletons, and roughly 24% rests with the top ten. Sequencing used blood. Receptors were obtained from a human donor in good health.

This clonotype was counted a few times. For the CDR3, the DNA is TGTGCCAGCAGCTTTATAACGGGCCACAATGAGCAGTTCTTC. It specifies CASSFITGHNEQFF. This chain joins TRBV5-6 and TRBJ2-1, with D hard to call. CDR1 is SGHDT, CDR2 YYEEEE, per germline. This CDR3 is built from 14 residues. With 2 bases removed from V and 5 bases from J, the gap between germline ends came to 11 bases. The full variable domain, rest sourced from reference TRBV5-6 and TRBJ2-1, is DAGVTQSPTHLIKTRGQQVTLRCSPKSGHDTVSWYQQALGQGPQFIFQYYEEEERQRGNFPDRFSGHQFPNYSSELNVNALLLGDSALYLCASSFITGHNEQFFGPGTRLTVL.

This clonotype was counted a few times. V is TRBV20-1 and J is TRBJ1-2; D is perhaps TRBD1 (6 bases). V was cut by 6 bases and J by 2 bases, with 16 bases left in between. Germline CDR1 DFQATT, CDR2 SNEGSKA (reference sequence). The CDR3 contains 14 residues. Here the CDR3 DNA reads TGCAGTGCCATTAATAGGGACACCAACTATGGCTACACCTTC. Protein sequence: CSAINRDTNYGYTF.

The CDR3 nucleotides read TGCAGTGCTGGACCCCTAGGGACAGACGTAGACACCATATATTTT. Amino acid sequence: CSAGPLGTDVDTIYF. The V gene is TRBV20-1, the J gene TRBJ1-3; TRBD1 agrees at 7 bases. After removal of 5 bases from V and 8 bases from J, the junction contained 15 bases not matched to a gene. Looked up from germline, CDR1 is DFQATT and CDR2 is SNEGSKA (reference sequence). This CDR3 contains 15 residues.

This chain links TRBV4-3 with TRBJ1-4, with D uncertain. The CDR3 contains 14 residues. V lost 4 bases and J 7 bases, leaving 13 bases between the germline ends. Germline lookup yields CDR1 LGHNA and CDR2 YSLEER. The CDR3 DNA reads as TGCGCCAGCAGCCCAGTAAGTGTGGGTGAAAAACTGTTTTTT. Protein: CASSPVSVGEKLFF.

This clonotype was picked up a small number of times. The chain carries TRBV20-1 and TRBJ2-3; D gene uncertain. The germline CDR1 and CDR2 sequences are DFQATT and SNEGSKA (reference sequence). V lost 0 bases and J lost 4, with 14 bases in between. This CDR3 spans 15 amino acids. The chain's CDR3 is CSARDITTRSDTQYF. The CDR3 DNA sequence: TGCAGTGCTAGAGATATAACTACCCGGTCAGATACGCAGTATTTT.